These 8 T cell receptor beta chains were sequenced from one sample in a study of T cells after yellow fever vaccination. MiXCR was run by TCRdb on the 5' RACE reads, yielding one entry per CDR3 protein. The repertoire holds around 500,000 distinct CDR3 sequences, with around a fifth as singletons. The sequences come from PBMCs, collected less than 25 days after the first yellow fever vaccination. The receptors originated from a man aged 18 to 30 who received the YFV17D yellow fever vaccine.

This chain uses TRBV18 with TRBJ2-2; D may be TRBD2 (5 bases). The CDR3 consists of 14 residues. Germline V gene data show CDR1 as KGHSH and CDR2 as LQKENI. V was pared by 5 bases and J by 5 bases, with 12 bases between. CDR3 sequence reads: CASSTSTGTGELFF. The DNA for the CDR3 is TGTGCCAGCTCAACGAGCACGGGGACCGGGGAGCTGTTTTTT.

This clonotype was seen repeatedly, ten times or more. The gene calls are TRBV10-3 and TRBJ2-7, with 11 nucleotides matching TRBD1. V lost 1 base to trimming and J lost 5 bases; unmatched junction nucleotides: 1. Germline V gene lookup returns CDR1 ENHRY and CDR2 SYGVKD. The length of the CDR3 is 14 residues. Here the CDR3 reads CAISELDRGHEQYF. As DNA, the CDR3 is TGTGCCATCAGTGAGTTGGACAGGGGGCACGAGCAGTACTTC.

This clonotype was observed a few times. This chain joins TRBV10-3 and TRBJ1-2; tentative D call: TRBD1 (5 bases). V lost 4 bases and J lost 8, with 14 bases in between. This CDR3 region has 13 residues. CDR1 ENHRY and CDR2 SYGVKD come from the germline V gene. As DNA, the CDR3 is TGTGCCATCAGTGGAGTGACAGCGGCCGGCTACACCTTC. Translation gives CAISGVTAAGYTF.

This clonotype was detected a few times. This chain connects TRBV19 to TRBJ2-7; TRBD1 agrees at 8 bases. The CDR3 has 15 residues. The V gene end was trimmed by 4 bases and the J gene end by 3 bases; junction bases not matched to a gene: 8. In germline, CDR1 is LNHDA, CDR2 SQIVND (reference sequence). CDR3 in amino acids: CASSNPGQAHYEQYF. The CDR3 region has the DNA TGTGCCAGTAGTAACCCGGGACAGGCCCACTACGAGCAGTACTTC.

This clonotype was counted between two and nine times. The chain combines TRBV20-1 with TRBJ1-4, with D uncertain. The CDR3 length is 13 residues. Looked up from germline, CDR1 is DFQATT and CDR2 is SNEGSKA (reference sequence). Between the trimmed V and J ends, which lost 3 bases and 4 bases, there was a span of 9 bases. The CDR3 spells CSASIRHNEKLFF. The CDR3 DNA sequence: TGCAGTGCTAGTATCAGGCATAATGAAAAACTGTTTTTT.

Many counts were recorded for this clonotype. The chain uses TRBV5-1 and TRBJ1-1; D uncertain. CDR3 length: 12 residues. V was clipped by 2 bases and J by 4 bases, with 6 bases between them. CDR1 is SGHRS and CDR2 is YFSETQ in the germline V gene. CDR3: CASSFTGTEAFF. Written as DNA, the CDR3 is TGCGCCAGCAGCTTCACGGGCACTGAAGCTTTCTTT.

The chain couples TRBV21-1 to TRBJ2-7; no DNA check was done on the table's D call, TRBD1. TRBV21-1 is a pseudogene locus. The CDR3 is 16 residues long. CDR3 residues: CASSKFRRGRPYEQYV. CDR3 coding DNA: TGTGCCAGCAGCAAATTCAGACGGGGACGACCCTACGAGCAGTACGTC.

The V gene is TRBV7-9, the J gene TRBJ2-7; 9 nucleotides line up with TRBD1. Germline values: CDR1 SEHNR, CDR2 FQNEAQ (reference sequence). There are 15 residues in the CDR3. V was pared by 4 bases and J by 0 bases, with 4 bases of the junction left unmatched. This CDR3 reads CASSSGTGFSYEQYV. In DNA, the CDR3 is TGTGCCAGCAGCTCCGGGACAGGGTTCTCCTACGAGCAGTACGTC.